This TCR beta chain was recovered during a study of CD8 T cells in Susac syndrome. Random hexamers were used to reverse transcribe 0.5 to 1 ug of RNA. TCRdb reprocessed the immunoSEQ multiplex PCR reads via MiXCR and lists one record per CDR3 protein. This table has around 170,000 distinct CDR3 sequences, approximately 96% appearing once. The CDR3 covers 13 residues. Germline V CDR1 and CDR2: SGHDN, FVKESK. Trimming shortened V by 3 bases and J by 3 bases, and 7 bases separated the two germline ends. V usage is TRBV14 and J usage is TRBJ2-3, with D possibly TRBD2 on 6 matching bases. Material: CD4+ T cells from PBMCs. This TCR was recovered from a human donor with Susac syndrome. The CDR3: CASSHGGTDTQYF. The CDR3 region has the DNA TGTGCCAGCAGCCACGGAGGGACAGATACGCAGTATTTT. The variable domain in full, with the rest retrieved from reference TRBV14 and TRBJ2-3, is EAGVTQFPSHSVIEKGQTVTLRCDPISGHDNLYWYRRVMGKEIKFLLHFVKESKQDESGMPNNRFLAERTGGTYSTLKVQPAELEDSGVYFCASSHGGTDTQYFGPGTRLTVL.